This TCR beta chain emerged from a study of T-cell memory formation after mild COVID-19. At the level of the study: The two donors had largely donor-specific TCR clusters.

The length of the CDR3 is 13 residues. Germline-derived CDR1 and CDR2 are DFQATT and SNEGSKA (reference sequence). V was clipped by 1 base and J by 4 bases, with 8 bases between them. 5'RACE primed at constant segments yielded TCR alpha and TCR beta cDNA libraries bearing sample barcodes and UMIs. TCRdb re-called the 5' RACE reads with MiXCR, one entry per CDR3 protein. The data contain roughly 370,000 distinct CDR3 sequences, about a sixth of them singletons. This TCR derives from a young man who had mild COVID-19 (a few samples of this study predate the infection). Cell type and time point are not known. The chain couples TRBV20-1 to TRBJ1-5; D call uncertain. The sample taken for sequencing was PBMCs or a T cell subset sorted from them (not recorded which). The CDR3 DNA sequence: TGCAGTGCTAGAGCGGTGGGGAATCAGCCCCAGCATTTT. Protein sequence: CSARAVGNQPQHF.